This T cell receptor beta chain derives from a study of blood T cell repertoires in COVID-19. Study context: The study drew acute and convalescent COVID-19 samples from the United States, Italy and Spain. From T cells, B-cell-depleted T cells, or PBMCs came the material, which was cDNA or gDNA.

Germline V gene data show CDR1 as SGHKS and CDR2 as YYEKEE (reference sequence). This CDR3 has 17 amino acids. Trimming shortened V by 4 bases and J by 6 bases, and 24 bases separated the two germline ends. Authors' methods: Nucleated cell counts were estimated from reference gene primer amplification. The method was immunoSEQ multiplex PCR; TCRdb's version includes in-frame clones alone and lacks a portion of them. From that table come the V and J calls and clone size; the DNA was used to work out D and trimming. The sample has 95,000 to 150,000 clones, 60% to 85% seen once. The V and J genes are TRBV5-5 and TRBJ2-3, with D perhaps TRBD1 (6 bases). The origin of this receptor is a man aged 65 to 79 with acute or convalescent COVID-19. The sequenced material came from peripheral blood. The CDR3, as DNA: TGTGCCAGCAGCCGGCCGGGCGGTCAGGGGAGTGTGGATACGCAGTATTTT. Translated, it gives CASSRPGGQGSVDTQYF.